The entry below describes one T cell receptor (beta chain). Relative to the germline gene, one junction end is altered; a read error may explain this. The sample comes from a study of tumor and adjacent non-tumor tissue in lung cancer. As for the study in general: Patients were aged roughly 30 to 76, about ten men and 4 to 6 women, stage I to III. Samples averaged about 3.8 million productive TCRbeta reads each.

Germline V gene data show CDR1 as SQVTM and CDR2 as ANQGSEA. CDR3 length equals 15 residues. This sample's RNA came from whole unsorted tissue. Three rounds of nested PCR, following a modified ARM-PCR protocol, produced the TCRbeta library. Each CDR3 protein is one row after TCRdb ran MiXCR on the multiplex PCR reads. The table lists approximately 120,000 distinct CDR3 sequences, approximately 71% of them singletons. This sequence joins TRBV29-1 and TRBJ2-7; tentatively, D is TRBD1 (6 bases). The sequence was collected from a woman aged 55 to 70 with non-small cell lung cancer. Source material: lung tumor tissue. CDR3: CSAGHPKGVSCEQYF. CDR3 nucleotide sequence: TGCAGCGCTGGGCACCCGAAGGGGGTCTCCTGCGAGCAGTACTTC.